Presented here are 11 T cell receptor beta chains from one specimen sequenced in a study of beta chain features in type 1 diabetes. Study results and limitations: Shortening that was moderate but significant affected the TCRB CDR3s of Type 1 diabetes patients in all four CD4+ subsets.

These receptors lack a known antigen. As every portion of the isolated RNA was reverse transcribed, the sequencing read expressed TCRB transcripts. Generated by immunoSEQ multiplex PCR, the TCRdb table keeps only in-frame clones and is missing some. Here the sample spans about 240,000 clones, more than 11% being singletons. The sequenced sample consisted of naive CD4+ T cells from blood. The origin of the receptors is a man aged 25 to 45 with type 1 diabetes.

The V call is TRBV5-1, the J call TRBJ2-7, with 9 bases lining up with TRBD1. V lost 10 bases to trimming and J lost 5 bases; unmatched junction nucleotides: 10. Per the germline V gene, CDR1 is SGHRS and CDR2 is YFSETQ. The CDR3 is 13 amino acids. CDR3 DNA sequence: TGCGCCTCCTTCGCGGGACAGGGCCACGAGCAGTACTTC. Amino acid sequence: CASFAGQGHEQYF.

This clone was seen a handful of times. The V and J genes are TRBV5-1 and TRBJ1-6; 7 nucleotides match TRBD1. Germline trimming cut 4 bases from V and 10 bases from J; bases unmatched to any gene: 8. The germline V gene has CDR1 SGHRS and CDR2 YFSETQ. The length of the CDR3 is 14 residues. CDR3 coding DNA: TGCGCCAGCAGCAGGACCCAGGGGGAATCACCCCTCCACTTT. Amino acids: CASSRTQGESPLHF.

This clone has only a few counts. The CDR3: CAISPILNTGELFF. As DNA, the CDR3 is TGTGCCATTAGTCCGATCCTAAACACCGGGGAGCTGTTTTTT. This chain joins TRBV7-9 and TRBJ2-2, with D unresolved. V was pared by 10 bases and J by 2 bases, with 14 bases between. CDR3 length: 14 residues. Germline CDR1 SEHNR, CDR2 FQNEAQ (reference sequence). Together with reference TRBV7-9 and TRBJ2-2, the CDR3 gives the full variable domain: DTGVSQNPRHKITKRGQNVTFRCDPISEHNRLYWYRQTLGQGPEFLTYFQNEAQLEKSRLLSDRFSAERPKGSFSTLEIQRTEQGDSAMYLCAISPILNTGELFFGEGSRLTVL.

This clone has a handful of counts. The V gene is TRBV6-5, the J gene TRBJ1-2; TRBD1 agrees at 7 bases. Germline-derived CDR1 and CDR2 are MNHEY and SVGAGI. This CDR3 has 15 residues. Trimming at V came to 8 bases and at J to 8 bases, leaving 17 bases not matched to a gene. In nucleotides, the CDR3 is TGTGCCAGCGGTAGGGCCGCCGACAGGGTAGGGGGCTACACCTTC. This translates into CASGRAADRVGGYTF.

This clone has more than one count but fewer than ten. This chain links TRBV5-6 with TRBJ2-1; TRBD2 matches at 9 bases. Germline V CDR1 and CDR2: SGHDT, YYEEEE. This CDR3 spans 17 amino acids. Unmatched junction bases numbered 12, after V lost 0 bases and J lost 8 bases. The CDR3 is CASSLGLLREGLDEQFF. Written as DNA, the CDR3 is TGTGCCAGCAGCTTGGGGCTCTTGCGGGAGGGATTAGATGAGCAGTTCTTC.

This clone was observed a few times. The chain links TRBV7-2 to TRBJ2-7, with 13 bases that match TRBD2. This CDR3 region has 16 residues. Per germline, CDR1 SGHTA and CDR2 FQGNSA. V lost 4 bases to trimming and J lost 4 bases; unmatched junction nucleotides: 7. CDR3 coding DNA: TGTGCCAGCAGCTCCGATTGGACTAGCGGGGGATACGAGCAGTACTTC. Protein: CASSSDWTSGGYEQYF.

This chain links TRBV15 with TRBJ2-7, with 7 bases that match TRBD1. Germline trimming cut 3 bases from V and 7 bases from J; bases unmatched to any gene: 9. Germline V lookup: CDR1 LNHNV, CDR2 YYDKDF (reference sequence). The length of the CDR3 is 14 residues. CDR3 residues: CATSSDRAPLEQYF. CDR3 in DNA: TGTGCCACCAGCAGCGACAGGGCTCCGCTGGAGCAGTACTTC.

The chain has TRBV30 and TRBJ1-1, with 7 positions matching TRBD1. V was clipped by 1 base and J by 1 base; unmatched bases: 9. The V gene's germline CDR1 is GTSNPN and CDR2 SVGIG (reference sequence). This CDR3 region has 16 residues. In DNA form, the CDR3 reads TGTGCCTGGAGTGGGGACAGACCCCATAGGAACACTGAAGCTTTCTTT. Protein sequence: CAWSGDRPHRNTEAFF.

This clone showed up just a few times. This sequence joins TRBV6-5 and TRBJ2-3, with 8 bases lining up with TRBD1. CDR1 and CDR2 (germline): MNHEY, SVGAGI. The J segment lost 3 bases and the V segment lost 5 bases, leaving 4 bases of the junction unmatched. The CDR3 contains 14 residues. CDR3 DNA sequence: TGTGCCAGCAGTCTCGGACAGGGAACAGATACGCAGTATTTT. Translated, it gives CASSLGQGTDTQYF.

The J gene is TRBJ2-4, the V gene TRBV6-5, with a tentative D call TRBD2 (5 bases). The length of the CDR3 is 15 residues. Germline CDR1 and CDR2: MNHEY and SVGAGI. V dropped 3 bases and J dropped 1 base, with 10 bases sitting between them. The CDR3 nucleotides are TGTGCCAGCAGTTATCTGTCGGGGGCCAAAAACATTCAGTACTTC. Its protein product is CASSYLSGAKNIQYF.

The V call is TRBV27, the J call TRBJ2-1; 9 nucleotides agree with TRBD1. The germline V gene has CDR1 MNHEY and CDR2 SMNVEV (reference sequence). The CDR3 consists of 13 residues. Trimming removed 6 bases from V and 16 bases from J; junction bases left unmatched: 13. Here the CDR3 DNA reads TGTGCCAGCAGCCTGGGGCAGGACAGGGGTACATTCTTC. This translates into CASSLGQDRGTFF.